This T cell receptor beta chain was identified during a study of T cells after yellow fever vaccination (dated by TCRdb to about 2019). Concerning the study at large: The SMART-Seq v4 Ultra Low Input RNA kit was used to prepare libraries from fractions with low cell numbers. To track T-cell clones before and after primary and booster YFV17D yellow fever vaccination, bulk TCR alpha and beta repertoires were sequenced longitudinally. Two healthy male donors, one aged 18 to 30 and one aged 30 to 40 years, made up the cohort. Blood was drawn at multiple timepoints before and after primary and secondary immunization, with bulk PBMC replicates and cell subsets isolated.

For this clonotype: It has no known antigen specificity. No much larger clone exists at a distance of one base, and base qualities are not known.

Taken with the paper, the label for treatment or condition translates to: live attenuated yellow fever vaccine strain. At each blood-draw timepoint, two biological replicates of bulk PBMCs were obtained. A standard Ficoll-Paque protocol was used to isolate PBMCs from peripheral blood. TriZol was used to extract RNA from bulk PBMCs, CD4 and CD8 fractions, and dextramer-positive and dextramer-negative fractions. Sequencing used an Illumina NovaSeq 6000. Synthesis of TCR cDNA relied on 5'RACE template switching, a step that introduced a universal primer site along with unique molecular identifiers. Priming for cDNA synthesis came from both the TCR alpha and TCR beta constant segments. Library amplification used two PCR steps, and the second PCR step added sample barcodes and sequencing adapters. Libraries were sequenced on Illumina HiSeq 2500 (2x100 bp) or NovaSeq (2x150 bp). In the original analysis: MIGEC was used to demultiplex reads and collapse the reads into UMI consensus sequences, and MiXCR was used for V(D)J alignment. Using edgeR on replicate PBMC samples, clonotypes were called vaccine-responding if FDR was below 0.01 and the log2 fold change was above 5 up to day 15. CD4 or CD8 identity was assigned to each bulk clonotype according to whether the clonotype was present at higher abundance in the sequenced CD4 repertoire or the sequenced CD8 repertoire. TCRdb passed the public sequencing reads through fastp at Q25 and MiXCR, retaining productive beta sequences. Records with the same CDR3 protein are collapsed into one entry carrying the most frequent genes and DNA. These V and J calls derive from TCRdb rather than the authors' analysis. The sample table lists roughly 340,000 distinct CDR3 sequences, 4% of them with a count of one. The top ten hold 20% to 30% of the sample.

The CDR3 holds 12 amino acids from the cysteine to the phenylalanine. Just the 36-base CDR3 DNA is kept, in frame starting at base 1. CDR1 and CDR2, looked up from the germline V gene (reference sequence), are SGHKS and YYEKEE. The trim is 6 bases for V and 2 bases for J, with a gap of 8 bases between the germline ends. Broad study findings and their caveats: After the booster, most of the clones that had expanded following primary vaccination were detected again (about 95% of CD4 and 80% to 90% of CD8), which suggests that memory was broadly maintained. Compared with the primary T-cell response, the secondary T-cell response was weaker but faster, peaking on day 5 rather than day 15. Because abundant contaminating clonotypes from the bulk population could be contained in FACS-sorted repertoires, computational filtering was required. Because the study included only a couple of donors, the extent to which the findings can be generalized is limited. A small fraction of clonotypes appeared in both the CD4 and CD8 compartments, likely as a result of convergent recombination.

The clonotype was recovered from a man between 18 and 35 years old who received the YFV17D yellow fever vaccine. This specimen consisted of PBMCs, obtained 5 days after the yellow fever booster vaccination. This receptor chain uses TRBV5-5 and TRBJ2-5; the D gene could be TRBD1 or TRBD2, each one agreeing over 5 bases. The DNA sequence reads TGTGCCAGCATGGGGGATCAAGAGACCCAGTACTTC. The resulting protein is CASMGDQETQYF.